The rows below give T cell receptor beta chains drawn from one sample of a study of vaccination and CD4 T cells after COVID-19. Their cognate antigens are unknown. TCRdb redid the calling of the PCR reads with MiXCR, one entry per CDR3 protein. The top ten hold under 20% of the sample, which has almost 15,000 distinct CDR3 sequences, over 30% seen once. Sequences were obtained from cultured CD4+ T cells from blood. The receptor source for this set is a human donor with COVID-19. The CDR3 runs from the conserved cysteine through the conserved F or W. The order of the fields is V gene, clone size, J gene, CDR3 length, CDR3 protein. Not all rows give a size; the values are once, few, many and, for expanded clones, a class.

>TRBV5-8|.|TRBJ1-5|12
CASSEGGQPQHF
>TRBV20-1|few|TRBJ2-7|14
CSARRGSFPSEQYF
>TRBV12-3/TRBV12-4|.|TRBJ1-5|15
CASSPRDSNNQPQHF
>TRBV6-1|.|TRBJ2-3|15
CASRGGGARTDTQYF
>TRBV5-8|.|TRBJ1-5|14
CASSFGGWNQPQHF
>TRBV7-2|.|TRBJ1-5|13
CASSLGTRQPQHF
>TRBV7-9|.|TRBJ2-3|14
CASSRGGDTDTQYF
>TRBV7-3|.|TRBJ1-1|14
CASSLYGDSYKAFF
>TRBV20-1|few|TRBJ2-2|15
CSATDGRSNTGELFF
>TRBV29-1|.|TRBJ2-3|13
CSVDSPSTDTQYF
>TRBV2|few|TRBJ1-5|20
CASSPRPGTGDYYSNQPQHF
>TRBV7-9|.|TRBJ1-2|14
CASSHGQGARGYTF
>TRBV4-2|.|TRBJ2-7|15
CASSQDPRSFYEQYF
>TRBV2|few|TRBJ1-2|14
CASTGVRREHGYTF
>TRBV7-2|.|TRBJ2-3|15
CASSLAGVSTDTQYF
>TRBV10-3|.|TRBJ2-3|19
CAIKPGGRPPVASTDTQYF
>TRBV12-3/TRBV12-4|.|TRBJ2-1|13
CASSWGRGDEQFF
>TRBV5-4|.|TRBJ2-7|13
CASSSDSRYEQYF
>TRBV27|.|TRBJ2-4|17
CASSFPTQGIAKNIQYF
>TRBV5-4|.|TRBJ2-5|11
CASSLEETQYF